These 7 T cell receptor beta chains share one sample of origin, sequenced in a study of T cell changes during pregnancy in multiple sclerosis. Assay: immunoSEQ multiplex PCR; the TCRdb copy retains only in-frame clones and omits some. The data show some 73,000 clones, with roughly 92% seen just once and roughly 2.8% held by the top ten. The sample was peripheral blood, taken in the third trimester of pregnancy. Source of these receptors: a female donor in good health, enrolled as a control in a pregnancy study.

J is TRBJ2-1 and V is TRBV7-8; possibly TRBD1 for D (5 bases). CDR3 size: 14 residues. V lost 5 bases to trimming and J lost 12 bases, with 20 bases between them. Germline-derived CDR1 and CDR2 are SGHVS and FQNEAQ. Here the CDR3 reads CASSVGPARVGQFF. In DNA, the CDR3 is TGTGCCAGCAGCGTGGGGCCGGCCCGGGTGGGGCAGTTCTTC.

This clone was counted once. The chain recombines TRBV28 with TRBJ2-3; the match to TRBD1 covers 11 bases. The CDR3 sequence is 15 residues long. V shed 6 bases, J shed 6 bases, and the junction held 8 bases outside the gene matches. The V gene's germline CDR1 is MDHEN and CDR2 SYDVKM. CDR3 protein: CASRGTGGRGDTQYF. DNA of the CDR3: TGTGCCAGCAGAGGGACAGGGGGACGGGGGGATACGCAGTATTTT.

The rearrangement joins TRBV19 to TRBJ2-7; 10 bases agree with TRBD1. Trimming removed 6 bases from V and 1 base from J; junction bases left unmatched: 3. The germline gives CDR1 LNHDA, CDR2 SQIVND (reference sequence). There are 14 residues in the CDR3. The CDR3 DNA follows: TGTGCCAGTAGGATGGACAGGGGGTCCTACGAGCAGTACTTC. Residues: CASRMDRGSYEQYF. Filled out from reference TRBV19 and TRBJ2-7, the complete variable domain reads DGGITQSPKYLFRKEGQNVTLSCEQNLNHDAMYWYRQDPGQGLRLIYYSQIVNDFQKGDIAEGYSVSREKKESFPLTVTSAQKNPTAFYLCASRMDRGSYEQYFGPGTRLTVT.

V usage is TRBV6-1 and J usage is TRBJ1-4; tentative D call: TRBD1 (6 bases). Germline CDR1 reads MNHNS; CDR2 reads SASEGT. This CDR3 has 14 amino acids. The V end lost 6 bases, the J end lost 8 bases, and 16 bases lay between the germline ends. Here the CDR3 DNA reads TGTGCCAGCAGCGAACAGGGTCAATGGGAAAAACTGTTTTTT. Residues: CASSEQGQWEKLFF.

The chain is built from TRBV6-1 and TRBJ1-1, with no clear D. CDR1 MNHNS and CDR2 SASEGT come from the germline V gene. The CDR3 extends over 11 amino acids. The V end was cut by 6 bases, the J end by 7 bases, with 9 bases between. The CDR3 sequence: CASRTPGEAFF. CDR3 in DNA: TGTGCCAGCAGAACCCCCGGTGAAGCTTTCTTT.

The J gene is TRBJ2-1, the V gene TRBV20-1; D uncertain. V lost 7 bases and J 6 bases, leaving 10 bases between the germline ends. This CDR3 comprises 11 residues. Germline values: CDR1 DFQATT, CDR2 SNEGSKA (reference sequence). The CDR3 coding sequence is TGCAGTGGTAACTTCTTCAATGAGCAGTTCTTC. It codes for CSGNFFNEQFF.

The chain combines TRBV28 with TRBJ1-5, with D possibly matching TRBD1 (6 bases). The germline V gene encodes CDR1 MDHEN and CDR2 SYDVKM. This CDR3 region has 16 residues. V was pared by 3 bases and J by 4 bases, with 16 bases between. As DNA, the CDR3 is TGTGCCAGCAGTTTTTTTGTCAGGGGCCGAAATCAGCCCCAGCATTTT. It translates to CASSFFVRGRNQPQHF.